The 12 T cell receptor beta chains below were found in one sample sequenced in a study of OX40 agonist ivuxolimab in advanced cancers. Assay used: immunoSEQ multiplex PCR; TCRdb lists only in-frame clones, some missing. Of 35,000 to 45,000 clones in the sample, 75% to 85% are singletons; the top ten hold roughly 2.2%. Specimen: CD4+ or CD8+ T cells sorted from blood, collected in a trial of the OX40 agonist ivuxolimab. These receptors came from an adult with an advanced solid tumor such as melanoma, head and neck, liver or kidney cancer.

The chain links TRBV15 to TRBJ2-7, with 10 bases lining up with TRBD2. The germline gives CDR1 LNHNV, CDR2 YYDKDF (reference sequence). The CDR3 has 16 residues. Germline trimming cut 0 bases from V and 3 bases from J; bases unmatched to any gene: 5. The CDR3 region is CATSRDPGTSDYEQYF. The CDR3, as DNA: TGTGCCACCAGCAGAGATCCTGGGACTAGCGACTACGAGCAGTACTTC.

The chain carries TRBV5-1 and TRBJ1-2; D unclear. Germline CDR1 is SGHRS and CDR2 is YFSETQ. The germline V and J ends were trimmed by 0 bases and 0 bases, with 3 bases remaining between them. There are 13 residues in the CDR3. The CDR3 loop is CASSLGANYGYTF. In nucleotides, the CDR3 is TGCGCCAGCAGCTTGGGAGCTAACTATGGCTACACCTTC.

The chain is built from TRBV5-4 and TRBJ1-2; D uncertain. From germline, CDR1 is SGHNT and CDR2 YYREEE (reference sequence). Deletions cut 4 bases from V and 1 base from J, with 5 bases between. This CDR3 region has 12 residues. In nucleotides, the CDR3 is TGTGCCAGCAGCAGTGATAACTATGGCTACACCTTC. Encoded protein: CASSSDNYGYTF.

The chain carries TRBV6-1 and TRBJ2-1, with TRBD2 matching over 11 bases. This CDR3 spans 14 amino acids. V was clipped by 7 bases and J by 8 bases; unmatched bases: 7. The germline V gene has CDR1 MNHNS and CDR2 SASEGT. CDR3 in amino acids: CASNIAGGPHEQFF. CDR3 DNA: TGTGCCAGCAACATAGCGGGAGGGCCACATGAGCAGTTCTTC.

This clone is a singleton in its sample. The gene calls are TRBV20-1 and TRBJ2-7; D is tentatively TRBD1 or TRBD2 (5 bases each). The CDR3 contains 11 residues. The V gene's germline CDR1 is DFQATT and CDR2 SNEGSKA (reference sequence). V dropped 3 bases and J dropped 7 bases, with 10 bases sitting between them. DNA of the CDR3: TGCAGTGCTAGTAGAGGGGAAGAGCAGTACTTC. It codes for CSASRGEEQYF.

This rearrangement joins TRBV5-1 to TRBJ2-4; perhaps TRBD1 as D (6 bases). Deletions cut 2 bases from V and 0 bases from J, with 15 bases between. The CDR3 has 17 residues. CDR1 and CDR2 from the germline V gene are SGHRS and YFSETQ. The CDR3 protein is CASSFPGTLVAKNIQYF. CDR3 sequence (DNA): TGCGCCAGCAGCTTTCCCGGGACACTCGTAGCCAAAAACATTCAGTACTTC.

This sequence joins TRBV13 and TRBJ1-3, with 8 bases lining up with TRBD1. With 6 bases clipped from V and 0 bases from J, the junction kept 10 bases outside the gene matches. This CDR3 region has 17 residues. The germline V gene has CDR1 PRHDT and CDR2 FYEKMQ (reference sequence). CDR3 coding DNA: TGTGCCAGCAGAGTCAGACCGGGACAGGCCTCTGGAAACACCATATATTTT. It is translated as CASRVRPGQASGNTIYF.

CDR3 DNA: TGTGCCAGCAGCTTCAGGGGCGGGAATTCACCCCTCCACTTT. Translation gives CASSFRGGNSPLHF. The chain recombines TRBV7-3 with TRBJ1-6; tentative D call: TRBD1 (6 bases). There are 14 residues in the CDR3. Deletions cut 3 bases from V and 7 bases from J, with 10 bases between. The germline gives CDR1 SGHTA, CDR2 FQGTGA.

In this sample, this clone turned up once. CDR3 nucleotides: TGTGCCAGCTCACCACTACAGGGGCGGGGAGAGACCCAGTACTTC. This translates into CASSPLQGRGETQYF. The rearrangement joins TRBV18 to TRBJ2-5; perhaps TRBD1 as D (7 bases). The germline gives CDR1 KGHSH, CDR2 LQKENI. The CDR3 extends over 15 amino acids. V shed 1 base and J shed 4 bases, with 13 bases lying between them.

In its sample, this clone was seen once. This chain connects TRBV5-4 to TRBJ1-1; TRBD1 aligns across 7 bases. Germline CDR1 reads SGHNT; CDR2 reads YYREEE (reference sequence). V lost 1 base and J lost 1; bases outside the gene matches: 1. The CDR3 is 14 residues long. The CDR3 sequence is CASSLRDRNTEAFF. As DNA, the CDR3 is TGTGCCAGCAGCTTGAGGGACAGGAACACTGAAGCTTTCTTT.

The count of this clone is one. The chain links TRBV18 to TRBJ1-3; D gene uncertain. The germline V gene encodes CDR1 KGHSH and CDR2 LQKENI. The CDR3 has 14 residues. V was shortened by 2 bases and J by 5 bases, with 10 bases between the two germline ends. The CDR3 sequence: CASSPDRIRNTIYF. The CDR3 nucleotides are TGTGCCAGCTCACCAGACCGTATTCGAAACACCATATATTTT.

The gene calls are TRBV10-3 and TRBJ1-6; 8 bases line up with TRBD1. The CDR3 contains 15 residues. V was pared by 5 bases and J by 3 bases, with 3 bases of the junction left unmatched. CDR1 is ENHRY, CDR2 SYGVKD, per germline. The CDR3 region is CAISRGQGYNSPLHF. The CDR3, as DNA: TGTGCCATCAGTCGTGGACAGGGCTATAATTCACCCCTCCACTTT.